The rows below give T cell receptor beta chains drawn from one sample of a study of T cell responses to AZD1222 COVID-19 vaccine. Sequenced by immunoSEQ multiplex PCR; TCRdb stores in-frame clones only, minus some. The profile covers about 150,000 clones, with 90% appearing a single time and roughly 3.2% taken by the ten largest. The sample was peripheral blood, taken 28 days after the second AZD1222 dose. The receptors derive from an adult who received the AZD1222 COVID-19 vaccine. CDR3s include the opening cysteine and the closing phenylalanine or tryptophan.

v_call	cdr3_aa
TRBV19	CASSLRPDQISEQYF
TRBV9	CASSVATGATDTQYF
TRBV12-3/TRBV12-4	CASEGPEETQYF
TRBV10-3	CAISESPGTSYQETQYF
TRBV7-2	CASSPQTGQLQETQYF
TRBV2	CASSEYWGNQPQHF
TRBV5-4	CASSLVELGANVLTF
TRBV5-1	CASSLARLSGNEKLFF
TRBV5-1	CASSGRIPNTEAFF
TRBV6-5	CASSPRAASAFEQYF
TRBV6-5	CASSYSPPGTYEQYF
TRBV25-1	CASSSLWGTEAFF
TRBV5-4	CASSLRGQGANEQFF
TRBV2	CASRSTGTEAFF
TRBV7-6	CASSLSGTYEQYF
TRBV5-1	CASRDENYEQYF
TRBV2	CASSLAGGPYEQYF
TRBV18	CASSPRVGGANTGELFF
TRBV7-9	CASSLAAGLAGGREQYF
TRBV2	CASSELGLTSGNTGELFF
TRBV2	CASRPGQPRSNQPQHF
TRBV6-5	CASLAGVNEQFF
TRBV7-8	CASRTSGSTYEQYF
TRBV25-1	CASSVSGQFIGYTF
TRBV6-5	CASSYTWTGGSYTF
TRBV15	CATSRDRAGVSSNQPQHF
TRBV10-3	CAISGGGEYEQYF
TRBV3-1/TRBV3-2	CASSLGLIFGEQYF
TRBV20-1	CSGEGNTEAFF
TRBV18	CASSPPSTGTNYGYTF
TRBV27	CASSFVTTGGEQYF
TRBV7-2	CASSLVAGAAGELFF
TRBV18	CASSPDLNTEAFF
TRBV19	CASSIALAGNFYEQYF
TRBV5-4	CASSLVSGQGGETQYF
TRBV12-3/TRBV12-4	CASKSFSEAFF
TRBV19	CASSMARATEAFF
TRBV2	CASSPDRAGGQPQHF
TRBV6-5	CASSLPGVGVNEQFF
TRBV11-2	CASSSGLAGVETQYF
TRBV12-5	CASGLDRREAKNIQYF
TRBV2	CASSLSGRWTDTQYF
TRBV2	CASLYPYGYTF
TRBV6-5	CASSRTGDGYNEQFF
TRBV5-1	CASSPDSSYEKLFF
TRBV5-6	CASSPGGDRETQYF
TRBV5-4	CASSLDRPTYEQYF
TRBV6-5	CASRTMGNTEAFF
TRBV19	CASRPGQGEKLFF
TRBV6-5	CASSRDRAPQHF
TRBV27	CASRRIAGGTTGELFF
TRBV7-2	CASRRASGRSNEQFF
TRBV6-5	CASSYSYQGTYEQYF
TRBV18	CASSPQLGRDTEAFF
TRBV18	CASSPSGNGAFF
TRBV5-1	CASSLAGGSYNEKLFF
TRBV15	CATSRVLGLGGTEQFF